This T cell receptor beta chain came from a study of shared clonotypes between healthy human individuals. Study-wide points: Researchers sampled blood only, noting tissue repertoires likely differ. With a handful of donors compared, roughly 5% of naive CD4 clonotypes were shared.

Trimming shortened V by 4 bases and J by 0 bases, and 17 bases separated the two germline ends. The CDR3 runs 16 residues. Germline V CDR1 and CDR2: SGHNT, YYREEE (reference sequence). The assay was run at deep level. Authors' data handling: Junction-only sequences without quality scores came from ImmunoSEQ, so filtering differed. Sequencing was performed with immunoSEQ multiplex PCR; in TCRdb, only in-frame clones are kept and a portion is missing. The V and J calls and clone size are taken from that table; D and trimming were inferred from the DNA. This table has some 2.1 million clones, 95% appearing once. Note on this clone: The antigen is undetermined.

The sample consisted of naive CD4+ T cells sorted from blood. Subset meaning: CD45RA+ positively selected. This sequence originates from a man between 18 and 35 years old in good health. J is TRBJ2-7 and V is TRBV5-4; either TRBD1 or TRBD2 may fit D (5 bases each). The CDR3: CASSPGRMIGSYEQYF. The CDR3 nucleotides are TGTGCCAGCAGCCCGGGACGGATGATTGGCTCCTACGAGCAGTACTTC. Filled out from reference TRBV5-4 and TRBJ2-7, the complete variable domain reads ETGVTQSPTHLIKTRGQQVTLRCSSQSGHNTVSWYQQALGQGPQFIFQYYREEENGRGNFPPRFSGLQFPNYSSELNVNALELDDSALYLCASSPGRMIGSYEQYFGPGTRLTVT.